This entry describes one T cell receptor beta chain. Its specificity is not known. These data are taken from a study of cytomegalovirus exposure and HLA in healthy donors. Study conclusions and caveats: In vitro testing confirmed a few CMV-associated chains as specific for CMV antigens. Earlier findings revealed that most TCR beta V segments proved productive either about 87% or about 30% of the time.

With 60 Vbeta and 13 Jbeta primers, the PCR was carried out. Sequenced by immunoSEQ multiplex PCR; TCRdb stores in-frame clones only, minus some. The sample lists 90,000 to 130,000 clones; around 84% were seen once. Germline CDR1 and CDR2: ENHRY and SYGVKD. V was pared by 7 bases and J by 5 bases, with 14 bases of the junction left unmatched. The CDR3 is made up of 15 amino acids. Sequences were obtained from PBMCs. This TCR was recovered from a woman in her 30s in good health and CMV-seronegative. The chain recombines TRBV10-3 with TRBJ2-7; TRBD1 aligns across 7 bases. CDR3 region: CAINNDRVVFNEQYF. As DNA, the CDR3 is TGTGCCATCAACAATGACAGGGTAGTGTTCAACGAGCAGTACTTC.